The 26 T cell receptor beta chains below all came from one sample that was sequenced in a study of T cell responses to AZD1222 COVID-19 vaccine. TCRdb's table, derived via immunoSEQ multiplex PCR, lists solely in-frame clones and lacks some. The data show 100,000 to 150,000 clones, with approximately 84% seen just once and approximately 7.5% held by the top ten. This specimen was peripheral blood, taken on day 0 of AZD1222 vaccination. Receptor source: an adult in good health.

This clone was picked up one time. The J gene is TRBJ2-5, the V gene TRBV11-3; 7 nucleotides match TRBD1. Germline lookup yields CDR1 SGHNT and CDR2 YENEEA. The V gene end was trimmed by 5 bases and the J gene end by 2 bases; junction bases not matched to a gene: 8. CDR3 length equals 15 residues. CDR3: CASSLGGTVQETQYF. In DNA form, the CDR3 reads TGTGCCAGCAGCCTCGGTGGGACAGTACAAGAGACCCAGTACTTC.

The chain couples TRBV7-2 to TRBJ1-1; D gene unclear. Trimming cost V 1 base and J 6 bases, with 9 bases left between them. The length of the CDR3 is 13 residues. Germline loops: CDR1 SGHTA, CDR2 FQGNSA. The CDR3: CASSLGTMAEAFF. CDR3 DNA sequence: TGTGCCAGCAGCTTAGGGACCATGGCTGAAGCTTTCTTT. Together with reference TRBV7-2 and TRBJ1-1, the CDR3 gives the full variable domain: GAGVSQSPSNKVTEKGKDVELRCDPISGHTALYWYRQSLGQGLEFLIYFQGNSAPDKSGLPSDRFSAERTGGSVSTLTIQRTQQEDSAVYLCASSLGTMAEAFFGQGTRLTVV.

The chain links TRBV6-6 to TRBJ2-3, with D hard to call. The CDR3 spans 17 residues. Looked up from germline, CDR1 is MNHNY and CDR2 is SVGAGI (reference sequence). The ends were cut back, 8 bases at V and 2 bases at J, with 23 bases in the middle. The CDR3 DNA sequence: TGTGCCAGCCGTCGGGTCTCCCAAGTGTCCCACACAGATACGCAGTATTTT. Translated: CASRRVSQVSHTDTQYF.

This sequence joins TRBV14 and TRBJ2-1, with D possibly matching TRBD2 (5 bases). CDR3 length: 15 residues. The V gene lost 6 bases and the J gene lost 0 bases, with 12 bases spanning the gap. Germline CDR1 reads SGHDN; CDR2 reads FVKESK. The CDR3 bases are TGTGCCAGCAGTCCGACTGGGAGCTCCTACAATGAGCAGTTCTTC. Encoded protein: CASSPTGSSYNEQFF.

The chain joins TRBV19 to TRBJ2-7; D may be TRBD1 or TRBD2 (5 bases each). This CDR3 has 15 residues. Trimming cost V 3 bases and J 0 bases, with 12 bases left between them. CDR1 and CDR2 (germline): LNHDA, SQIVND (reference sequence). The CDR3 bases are TGTGCCAGTAGTATCGCCGGGACCGCCTCCTACGAGCAGTACTTC. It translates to CASSIAGTASYEQYF.

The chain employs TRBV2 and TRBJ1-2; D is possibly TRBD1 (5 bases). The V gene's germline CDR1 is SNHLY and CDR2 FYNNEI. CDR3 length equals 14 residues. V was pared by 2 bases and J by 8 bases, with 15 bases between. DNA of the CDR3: TGTGCCAGCAGTGAATTCCCCAGGGAAGAGGGCTACACCTTC. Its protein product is CASSEFPREEGYTF.

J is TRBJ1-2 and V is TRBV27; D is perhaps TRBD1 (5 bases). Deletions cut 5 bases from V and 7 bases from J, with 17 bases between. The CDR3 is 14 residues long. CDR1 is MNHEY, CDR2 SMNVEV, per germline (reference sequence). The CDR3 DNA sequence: TGTGCCAGCAGTCCCCATGGTCTGGGGGTTGGCTACACCTTC. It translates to CASSPHGLGVGYTF.

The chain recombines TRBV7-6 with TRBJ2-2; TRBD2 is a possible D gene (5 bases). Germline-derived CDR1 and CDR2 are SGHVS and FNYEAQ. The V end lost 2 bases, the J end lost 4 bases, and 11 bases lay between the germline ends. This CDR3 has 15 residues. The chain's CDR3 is CASSLKSRGTGELFF. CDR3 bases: TGTGCCAGCAGCTTAAAGAGTCGGGGCACCGGGGAGCTGTTTTTT.

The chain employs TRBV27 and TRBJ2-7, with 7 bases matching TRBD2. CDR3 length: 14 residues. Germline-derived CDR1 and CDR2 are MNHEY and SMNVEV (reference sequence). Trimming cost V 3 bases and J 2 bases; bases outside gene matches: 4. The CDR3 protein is CASSFKGLAYEQYF. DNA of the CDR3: TGTGCCAGCAGTTTCAAAGGACTAGCCTACGAGCAGTACTTC.

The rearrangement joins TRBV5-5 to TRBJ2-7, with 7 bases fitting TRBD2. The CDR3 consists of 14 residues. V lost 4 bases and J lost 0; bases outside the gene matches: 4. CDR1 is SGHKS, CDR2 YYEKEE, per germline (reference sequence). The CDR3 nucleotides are TGTGCCAGCAGCCGAACTAGCGACTCCTACGAGCAGTACTTC. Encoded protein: CASSRTSDSYEQYF.

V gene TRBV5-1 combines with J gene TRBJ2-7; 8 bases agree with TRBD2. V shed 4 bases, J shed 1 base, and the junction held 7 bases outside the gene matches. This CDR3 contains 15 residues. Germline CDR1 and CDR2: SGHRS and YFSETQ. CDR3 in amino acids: CASSTGGAPSYEQYF. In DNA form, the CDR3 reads TGCGCCAGCAGCACGGGGGGGGCCCCGTCCTACGAGCAGTACTTC.

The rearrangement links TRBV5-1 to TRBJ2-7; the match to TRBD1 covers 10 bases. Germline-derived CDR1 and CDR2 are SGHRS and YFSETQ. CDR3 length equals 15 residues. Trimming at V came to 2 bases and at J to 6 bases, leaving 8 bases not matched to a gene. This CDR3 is CASSFTGTGALEQYF. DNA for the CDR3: TGCGCCAGCAGCTTTACCGGGACAGGGGCCCTCGAGCAGTACTTC.

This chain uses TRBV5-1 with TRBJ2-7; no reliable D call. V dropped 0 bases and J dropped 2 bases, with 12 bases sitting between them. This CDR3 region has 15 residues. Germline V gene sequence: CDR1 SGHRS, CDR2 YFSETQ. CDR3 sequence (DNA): TGCGCCAGCAGCTTGGGAGGCGCTGGCCCCTACGAGCAGTACTTC. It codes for CASSLGGAGPYEQYF.

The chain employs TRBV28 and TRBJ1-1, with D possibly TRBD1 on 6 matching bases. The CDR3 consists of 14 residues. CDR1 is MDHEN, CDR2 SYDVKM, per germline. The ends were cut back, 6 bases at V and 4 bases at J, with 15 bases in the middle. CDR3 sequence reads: CASRTPGGGTEAFF. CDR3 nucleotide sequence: TGTGCCAGCAGGACCCCAGGAGGGGGCACTGAAGCTTTCTTT.

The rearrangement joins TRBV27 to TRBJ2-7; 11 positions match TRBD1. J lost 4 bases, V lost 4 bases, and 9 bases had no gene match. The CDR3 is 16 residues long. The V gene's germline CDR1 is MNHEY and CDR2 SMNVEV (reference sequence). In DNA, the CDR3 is TGTGCCAGCAGTTCAAGAGGACAGGGGGCTAGGTACGAGCAGTACTTC. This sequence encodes CASSSRGQGARYEQYF.

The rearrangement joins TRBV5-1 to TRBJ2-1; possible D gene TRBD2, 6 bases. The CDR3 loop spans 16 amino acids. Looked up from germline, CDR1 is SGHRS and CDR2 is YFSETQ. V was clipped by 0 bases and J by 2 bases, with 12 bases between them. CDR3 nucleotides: TGCGCCAGCAGCTTGGTTTTACGGGGGACCTACAATGAGCAGTTCTTC. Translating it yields CASSLVLRGTYNEQFF. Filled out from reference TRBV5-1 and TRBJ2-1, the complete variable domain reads KAGVTQTPRYLIKTRGQQVTLSCSPISGHRSVSWYQQTPGQGLQFLFEYFSETQRNKGNFPGRFSGRQFSNSRSEMNVSTLELGDSALYLCASSLVLRGTYNEQFFGPGTRLTVL.

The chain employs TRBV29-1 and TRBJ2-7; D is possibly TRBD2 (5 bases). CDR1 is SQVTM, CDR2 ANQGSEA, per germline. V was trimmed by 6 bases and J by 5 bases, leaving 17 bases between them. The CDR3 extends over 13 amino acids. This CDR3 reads CSVTEPPGNEQYF. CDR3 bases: TGCAGCGTCACTGAGCCCCCCGGGAACGAGCAGTACTTC.

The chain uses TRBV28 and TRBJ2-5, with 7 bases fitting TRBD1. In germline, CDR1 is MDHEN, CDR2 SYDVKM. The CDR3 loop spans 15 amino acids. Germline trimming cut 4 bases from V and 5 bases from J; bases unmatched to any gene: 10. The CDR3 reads CASSSQTGYGETQYF. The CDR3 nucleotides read TGTGCCAGCAGTTCCCAGACAGGGTACGGGGAGACCCAGTACTTC.

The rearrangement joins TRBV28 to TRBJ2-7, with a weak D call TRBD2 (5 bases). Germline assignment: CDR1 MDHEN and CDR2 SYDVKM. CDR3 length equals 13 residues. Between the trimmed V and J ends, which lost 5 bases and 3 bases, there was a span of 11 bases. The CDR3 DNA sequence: TGTGCCAGCAGTACGGTACTAGTCTACGAGCAGTACTTC. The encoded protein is CASSTVLVYEQYF.

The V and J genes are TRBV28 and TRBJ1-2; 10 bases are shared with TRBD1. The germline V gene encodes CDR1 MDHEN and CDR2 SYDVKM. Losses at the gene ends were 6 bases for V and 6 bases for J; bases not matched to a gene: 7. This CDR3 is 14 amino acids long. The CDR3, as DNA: TGTGCCAGCAGACACTCCGGGACAGGGGATGGCTACACCTTC. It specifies CASRHSGTGDGYTF.

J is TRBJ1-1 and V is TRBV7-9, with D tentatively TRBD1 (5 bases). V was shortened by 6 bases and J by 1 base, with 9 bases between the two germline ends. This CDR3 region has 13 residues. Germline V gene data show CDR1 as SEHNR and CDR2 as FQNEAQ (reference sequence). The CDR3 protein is CASSSQANTEAFF. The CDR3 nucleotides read TGTGCCAGCAGTTCACAGGCGAACACTGAAGCTTTCTTT. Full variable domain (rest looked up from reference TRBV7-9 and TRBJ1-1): DTGVSQNPRHKITKRGQNVTFRCDPISEHNRLYWYRQTLGQGPEFLTYFQNEAQLEKSRLLSDRFSAERPKGSFSTLEIQRTEQGDSAMYLCASSSQANTEAFFGQGTRLTVV.

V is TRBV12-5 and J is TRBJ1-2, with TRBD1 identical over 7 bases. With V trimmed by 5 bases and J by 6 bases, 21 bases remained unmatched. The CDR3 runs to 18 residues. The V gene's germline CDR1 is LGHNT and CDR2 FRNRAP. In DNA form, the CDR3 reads TGTGCTAGTGGTCTGCATACGGGACAGATCCTTAGGGTAGATGGCTACACCTTC. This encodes CASGLHTGQILRVDGYTF.

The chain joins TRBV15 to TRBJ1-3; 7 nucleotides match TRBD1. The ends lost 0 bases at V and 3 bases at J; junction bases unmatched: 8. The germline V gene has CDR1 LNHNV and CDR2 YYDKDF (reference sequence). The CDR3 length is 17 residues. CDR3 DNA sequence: TGTGCCACCAGCAGAGAAGGGGGGACAGTTCATGGAAACACCATATATTTT. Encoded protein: CATSREGGTVHGNTIYF.

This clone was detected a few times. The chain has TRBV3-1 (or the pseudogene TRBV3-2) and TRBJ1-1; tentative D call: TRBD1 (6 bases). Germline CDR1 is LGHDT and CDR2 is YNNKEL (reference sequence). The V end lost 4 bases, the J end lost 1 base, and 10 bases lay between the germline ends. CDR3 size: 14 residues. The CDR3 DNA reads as TGTGCCAGCAGCCTACAGGGAGGGAACACTGAAGCTTTCTTT. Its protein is CASSLQGGNTEAFF.

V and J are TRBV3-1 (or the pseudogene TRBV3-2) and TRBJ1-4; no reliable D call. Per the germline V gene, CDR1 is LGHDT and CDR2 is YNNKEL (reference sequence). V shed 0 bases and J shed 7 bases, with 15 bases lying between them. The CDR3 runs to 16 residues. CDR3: CASSQDRSASSEKLFF. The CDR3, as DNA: TGTGCCAGCAGCCAAGACCGGTCGGCCAGTAGTGAAAAACTGTTTTTT.

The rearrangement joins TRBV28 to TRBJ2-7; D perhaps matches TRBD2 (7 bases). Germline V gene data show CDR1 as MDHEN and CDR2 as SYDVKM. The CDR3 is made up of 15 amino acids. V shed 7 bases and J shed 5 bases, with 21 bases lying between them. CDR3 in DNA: TGTGCCAGCACCTTAGGGGGGGCCAGGGGTAACGAGCAGTACTTC. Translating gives CASTLGGARGNEQYF.